This TCR beta chain derives from a study of shared clonotypes between healthy human individuals (dated by TCRdb to 2018 to 2020). With regard to the full study: The cohort comprised a couple of women and a few men aged 18 to 49 years. The study deeply sequenced blood TCR repertoires of five healthy adults to estimate repertoire size and the extent of clonotype sharing between individuals. Different laboratories and diverse techniques were used to prepare libraries and sequence TCR repertoires, to increase sequencing depth and limit assay-specific biases. For each donor, three plates each were used for CD4 naive and CD4 memory, two plates were used for CD8 naive, and one plate was used for CD8 memory. Leukapheresis yielded between about 0.85 and 9 billion PBMCs per donor. The paper as a whole reports these results and caveats: Pairwise subsampling indicated that sequencing depth was expected to affect the degree of clonotype sharing among donors. Sharing across several donors was observed for around 4.8% of naive CD4, 3.5% of naive CD8, 2.3% of memory CD4, and about 0.4% of memory CD8 clonotypes. Sampling was limited to blood, and TCR repertoires in tissue likely differ from TCR repertoires in blood. Even with the large sequencing depth, rarefaction of the sorted-subset datasets indicated that sequencing was incomplete. Naive subsets generally had larger estimated clonotype richness than memory subsets. Compared with non-shared clonotypes, the clonotypes found in all four sorted-subset donors had higher generation probabilities. The genetic and exposure-history diversity represented was limited by the small number of donors.

Of note for this clone: Its target antigen remains unknown. The sample holds no much larger clone one base away, and base qualities are not on file.

Reading from cysteine to phenylalanine, the CDR3 counts 15 amino acids. Kept here is only the CDR3 DNA, which spans 45 bases and is read in frame from base 1. Looking up the germline V gene yields CDR1 SGHTA and CDR2 FQGNSA. V loses 5 bases of germline sequence and J loses 0 bases, and the interval between the two ends is 13 bases. TCR CDR3 regions were amplified from genomic DNA by multiplex PCR using the deep immunoSEQ assay. Genomic DNA extracted from each cell subset was distributed evenly over all wells of several immunoSEQ 96-well plates, and each plate served as one replicate. Each replicate PCR for sorted subsets received around 200 ng genomic DNA, equal to around 32,000 T cell genomes. Purified libraries were measured with a Qubit 3.0 fluorometer, size-checked on a Bioanalyzer 2100, and measured again with the KAPA Library Quantification kit. A separate single-read 150-cycle Illumina NextSeq 550 flow cell was used to sequence each immunoSEQ 96-well plate. The authors' pipeline ran thus. Because only junctional sequences without quality scores were contained in the immunoSEQ output, filtering matching that applied to full-length reads could not be performed. To assign V/J genes and CDR3, sequences were annotated against IMGT germline references using PyIR, a Python wrapper for IgBLAST v1.9. Reads were removed for weak V/J assignments (E-value above 1e-6), missing CDR3, stop codons, out-of-frame junctions, or ambiguous translated residues. A V3J clonotype was defined by an identical inferred V gene, J gene, and CDR3 amino acid sequence. Percentage overlap between repertoires was computed as shared unique clonotypes divided by the size of the smaller repertoire. Three approaches were used to assess repertoire richness: RTK rarefaction, the Chao1 estimator, and Recon v2.1 estimates of unobserved clonotypes. Generation probabilities were computed with OLGA for all TCRbeta clonotypes obtained by the gDNA method from a handful of donors. Drawn from immuneACCESS, this table holds only the in-frame rearrangements with V and J called that TCRdb kept. Clones are partly lost; checked studies trace under half to an unresolved V gene and leave the rest unexplained. Clone size and the V and J calls come from that table; the DNA yielded D and trimming. Counted in this sample were millions of clones; 95% of them appeared once. Clones ranked in the top ten supply about 0.13% of the sample.

Donors were healthy HIV-negative adults with no recently reported acute infections or vaccinations. Every donor was a Caucasian adult living in Nashville, Tennessee, USA. Magnetic negative selection was used to enrich CD4+ T cells, after which naive cells were positively selected on CD45RA and the negative fraction became the memory subset. Blood was collected by leukapheresis, and PBMCs were isolated by Ficoll-Histopaque density gradient centrifugation and then cryopreserved in liquid nitrogen vapor phase. Analytical flow cytometry was used to check the purity and quantity of every magnetically sorted T cell population. Each sorted fraction had its genomic DNA isolated and then quantified by UV absorbance on a Nanodrop 2000c.

The TCR comes from a man between 18 and 35 years old in good health. The sample comprised naive CD4+ T cells sorted from blood. This specimen's cell subset or site label, interpreted: CD45RA+ positively selected. The sequence is built from TRBV7-2 and TRBJ1-1; the D region possibly corresponds to TRBD1 (5 bases align). The CDR3 protein is CASSPTLTVNTEAFF. Read as DNA, the sequence is TGTGCCAGCAGCCCCACCCTGACAGTGAACACTGAAGCTTTCTTT. Extended through the reference TRBV7-2 and TRBJ1-1 proteins, this CDR3 yields the full variable domain: GAGVSQSPSNKVTEKGKDVELRCDPISGHTALYWYRQSLGQGLEFLIYFQGNSAPDKSGLPSDRFSAERTGGSVSTLTIQRTQQEDSAVYLCASSPTLTVNTEAFFGQGTRLTVV.